The next 14 T cell receptor beta chains were all read from a single sample in a study of blood T cell repertoires in COVID-19 (dated by TCRdb to about 2020). Receptor amplification or capture employed the immunoSEQ multiplex PCR assay. The table comes from immuneACCESS by way of TCRdb, which keeps in-frame sequences with V and J called. Part of the clones is missing from these tables; in studies checked, under half for an unresolved V gene and the rest for unknown reasons. This sample holds approximately 300,000 clones; 80% to 95% were observed only once. The top ten clonotypes cover approximately 7.5% of the sample. Input material: peripheral blood. The receptors come from a woman aged 30 to 39 with COVID-19, enrolled during active disease.

J is TRBJ2-2 and V is TRBV19; D perhaps matches TRBD2 (6 bases). Trimming took off 10 bases at V and 2 bases at J, with 11 bases between the two ends. CDR1 and CDR2 (germline): LNHDA, SQIVND (reference sequence). This CDR3 contains 13 residues. This CDR3 is CATSAGNTGELFF. CDR3 coding DNA: TGTGCCACATCGGCGGGAAACACCGGGGAGCTGTTTTTT.

The chain uses TRBV6-5 and TRBJ1-5, with D unresolved. The V end was cut by 5 bases, the J end by 0 bases, with 5 bases between. This CDR3 is built from 13 residues. The germline gives CDR1 MNHEY, CDR2 SVGAGI. The CDR3 sequence: CASSPYSNQPQHF. CDR3 DNA sequence: TGTGCCAGCAGTCCCTATAGCAATCAGCCCCAGCATTTT.

The chain links TRBV7-2 to TRBJ2-7, with 7 bases that match TRBD1. The CDR3 is 14 residues long. V shed 2 bases, J shed 3 bases, and the junction held 4 bases outside the gene matches. Germline values: CDR1 SGHTA, CDR2 FQGNSA. The CDR3, as DNA: TGTGCCAGCAGCTTACAGGCAGGGGGCTACGAGCAGTACTTC. Translated: CASSLQAGGYEQYF.

This chain joins TRBV6-2 or TRBV6-3 and TRBJ1-2; TRBD1 matches at 9 bases. Germline assignment: CDR1 MNHEY and CDR2 SVGEGT. The CDR3 has 14 residues. V dropped 2 bases and J dropped 6; count of bases not matched to a gene: 4. In nucleotides, the CDR3 is TGTGCCAGCAGTTACGCGGGGACAGGGAATGGCTACACCTTC. Residues: CASSYAGTGNGYTF.

V usage is TRBV30 and J usage is TRBJ2-3, with 12 nucleotides matching TRBD2. J gave up 5 bases and V 4 bases, and 1 base lay outside the gene matches. The CDR3 has 13 amino acids. CDR1 GTSNPN and CDR2 SVGIG come from the germline V gene (reference sequence). The CDR3 sequence is CAWKGLAGDTQYF. The CDR3 DNA is TGTGCCTGGAAGGGACTAGCGGGAGATACGCAGTATTTT.

The V gene is TRBV11-3, the J gene TRBJ1-2; 8 nucleotides match TRBD1. Germline CDR1 and CDR2: SGHNT and YENEEA. The CDR3 covers 13 residues. J was trimmed by 2 bases and V by 6 bases; bases with no gene match: 2. The CDR3 here is CASRQGDNYGYTF. The DNA of the CDR3 is TGTGCCAGCAGACAGGGGGACAACTATGGCTACACCTTC.

As to this clone: Other DNA sequences in the sample encode the same CDR3. The chain joins TRBV28 to TRBJ2-2; TRBD1 aligns across 8 bases. The V and J ends lost 6 bases and 4 bases, in that order; junction bases with no gene match: 1. The CDR3 consists of 13 residues. CDR1 is MDHEN, CDR2 SYDVKM, per germline. Here the CDR3 DNA reads TGTGCCAGCAGCCAGGGGGCCACCGGGGAGCTGTTTTTT. It codes for CASSQGATGELFF.

This clone is a singleton in its sample. The chain joins TRBV5-5 to TRBJ1-1, with 7 bases aligning to TRBD1. The CDR3 totals 15 residues. CDR1 is SGHKS and CDR2 is YYEKEE in the germline V gene (reference sequence). With V trimmed by 4 bases and J by 5 bases, 11 bases remained unmatched. DNA of the CDR3: TGTGCCAGCAGCCCGTTAACAGGGGAAGGGACTGAAGCTTTCTTT. Protein: CASSPLTGEGTEAFF.

This clone occurred once. V and J are TRBV10-3 and TRBJ2-7, with D possibly being TRBD2 (5 bases). The CDR3 totals 15 residues. Germline CDR1 reads ENHRY; CDR2 reads SYGVKD. V dropped 0 bases and J dropped 0 bases, with 9 bases sitting between them. The CDR3 region is CAISESGGLSYEQYF. The DNA of the CDR3 is TGTGCCATCAGTGAGTCTGGCGGACTCTCCTACGAGCAGTACTTC.

The V call is TRBV11-1, the J call TRBJ2-7; 8 bases fit TRBD2. Germline assignment: CDR1 SGHAT and CDR2 FQDESV (reference sequence). V was clipped by 5 bases and J by 4 bases; unmatched bases: 4. CDR3 length: 13 amino acids. Here the CDR3 DNA reads TGTGCCAGCAGCAAGGGACTAGTGTACGAGCAGTACTTC. It specifies CASSKGLVYEQYF.

The count of this clone is one. The chain couples TRBV6-5 to TRBJ1-1, with D hard to call. The CDR3 covers 15 residues. Germline V gene lookup returns CDR1 MNHEY and CDR2 SVGAGI. The germline V and J ends were trimmed by 0 bases and 0 bases, with 8 bases remaining between them. CDR3: CASSYSITVNTEAFF. The CDR3, as DNA: TGTGCCAGCAGTTACTCGATTACAGTGAACACTGAAGCTTTCTTT.

Notes on this clone: Distinct nucleotide sequences in the sample also encode this CDR3. V and J are TRBV9 and TRBJ1-6; D call uncertain. Between the trimmed V and J ends, which lost 0 bases and 7 bases, there was a span of 8 bases. The CDR3 runs 14 residues. Germline CDR1 and CDR2: SGDLS and YYNGEE. This chain's CDR3 is CASSVAGRNSPLHF. The CDR3 region has the DNA TGTGCCAGCAGCGTAGCTGGCAGGAATTCACCCCTCCACTTT.

The rearrangement joins TRBV6-5 to TRBJ2-2, with no clear D. V lost 6 bases and J 1 base, leaving 12 bases between the germline ends. CDR1 and CDR2 (germline): MNHEY, SVGAGI. CDR3 length: 15 residues. The CDR3 DNA follows: TGTGCCAGCAGCCTGGAACGAGGGAACACCGGGGAGCTGTTTTTT. The encoded protein is CASSLERGNTGELFF.

The rearrangement links TRBV4-3 to TRBJ1-1; D possibly corresponds to TRBD1 (6 bases). Germline V gene lookup returns CDR1 LGHNA and CDR2 YSLEER. The CDR3 loop spans 15 amino acids. Trimming stripped 1 base from V and 0 bases from J, with 9 bases between. The CDR3 protein is CASSQGTVMNTEAFF. The CDR3 coding sequence is TGCGCCAGCAGCCAAGGGACAGTAATGAACACTGAAGCTTTCTTT.